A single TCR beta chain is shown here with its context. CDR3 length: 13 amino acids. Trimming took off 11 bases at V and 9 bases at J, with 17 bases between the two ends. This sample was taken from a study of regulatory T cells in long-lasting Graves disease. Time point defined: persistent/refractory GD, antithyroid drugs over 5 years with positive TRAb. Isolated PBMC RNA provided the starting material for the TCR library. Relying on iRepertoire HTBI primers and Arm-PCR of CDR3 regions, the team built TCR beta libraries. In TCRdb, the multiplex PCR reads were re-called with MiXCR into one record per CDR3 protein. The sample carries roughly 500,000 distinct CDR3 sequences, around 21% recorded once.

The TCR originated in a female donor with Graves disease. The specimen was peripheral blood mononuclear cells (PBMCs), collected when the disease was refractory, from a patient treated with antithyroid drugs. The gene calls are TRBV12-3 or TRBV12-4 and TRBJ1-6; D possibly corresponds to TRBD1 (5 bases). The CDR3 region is CASGWRGASPLHF. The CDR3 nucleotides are TGTGCCTCGGGGTGGAGGGGAGCTTCACCCCTCCACTTT.